What follows are 17 T cell receptor beta chains derived from one specimen sequenced in a study of OX40 agonist ivuxolimab in advanced cancers. Only in-frame clones appear in the TCRdb table, and some are missing; sequencing was by immunoSEQ multiplex PCR. The repertoire includes 95,000 to 150,000 clones, just over 90% of them detected once, and 0.15% to 0.16% sits in the top ten. Material: CD4+ or CD8+ T cells sorted from blood, obtained in a trial of the OX40 agonist ivuxolimab. These receptors were taken from an adult with an advanced solid tumor such as melanoma, head and neck, liver or kidney cancer.

This clone was seen once. The chain joins TRBV2 to TRBJ2-7; 7 nucleotides line up with TRBD1. The junction had 3 bases not matched to a gene; V was cut back by 1 base and J by 6 bases. CDR3 length: 13 residues. Germline V lookup: CDR1 SNHLY, CDR2 FYNNEI. As DNA, the CDR3 is TGTGCCAGCAGTGAAGTACAGGGGAGCGAGCAGTACTTC. It yields the protein CASSEVQGSEQYF. Full variable domain (outside the CDR3, taken from reference TRBV2 and TRBJ2-7): EPEVTQTPSHQVTQMGQEVILRCVPISNHLYFYWYRQILGQKVEFLVSFYNNEISEKSEIFDDQFSVERPDGSNFTLKIRSTKLEDSAMYFCASSEVQGSEQYFGPGTRLTVT.

This clone was found once. The chain has TRBV7-2 and TRBJ2-3; 8 bases map to TRBD2. V gave up 5 bases and J gave up 2 bases; unmatched junction bases: 9. The CDR3 loop spans 16 amino acids. CDR1 and CDR2 (germline): SGHTA, FQGNSA. For the CDR3, the DNA is TGTGCCAGCAGCGCCCAGGCTAGCGGGCACACAGATACGCAGTATTTT. Translated: CASSAQASGHTDTQYF.

For the CDR3, the DNA is TGTGCCAGCAGTTTTAGGGGTGATAGCTCCTATAATTCACCCCTCCACTTT. Amino acids: CASSFRGDSSYNSPLHF. V gene TRBV28 combines with J gene TRBJ1-6, with a possible D match to TRBD1 (5 bases). The CDR3 has 17 amino acids. CDR1 is MDHEN and CDR2 is SYDVKM in the germline V gene. Trimming pared 3 bases from V and 0 bases from J, leaving 12 bases between.

V is TRBV7-9 and J is TRBJ2-2, with 7 nucleotides matching TRBD2. Germline lookup yields CDR1 SEHNR and CDR2 FQNEAQ (reference sequence). With V trimmed by 1 base and J by 4 bases, 0 bases remained unmatched. The length of the CDR3 is 14 residues. The chain's CDR3 is CASSLGGGTGELFF. In DNA form, the CDR3 reads TGTGCCAGCAGCTTAGGCGGGGGCACCGGGGAGCTGTTTTTT.

The rearrangement links TRBV19 to TRBJ2-7, with D maybe TRBD1 (6 bases). This CDR3 contains 14 residues. Trimming took off 4 bases at V and 4 bases at J, with 14 bases between the two ends. Germline-derived CDR1 and CDR2 are LNHDA and SQIVND (reference sequence). Here the CDR3 DNA reads TGTGCCAGTAGTACCCCCGGGACACCGTACGAGCAGTACTTC. This encodes CASSTPGTPYEQYF.

The chain recombines TRBV4-3 with TRBJ2-1; 15 bases fit TRBD2. J was trimmed by 9 bases and V by 2 bases; bases with no gene match: 5. Germline V gives CDR1 LGHNA, CDR2 YSLEER. The CDR3 covers 16 residues. CDR3 nucleotides: TGCGCCAGCAGCCAATCGGGGACTAGCGGGAGGTTTGAGCAGTTCTTC. Translated: CASSQSGTSGRFEQFF.

This clone was observed once. This chain joins TRBV18 and TRBJ2-5, with no clear D. The CDR3 length is 15 residues. Germline-derived CDR1 and CDR2 are KGHSH and LQKENI. V gave up 0 bases and J gave up 0 bases, with 8 bases separating them. The CDR3 region has the DNA TGTGCCAGCTCACCACCGCATACATACCAAGAGACCCAGTACTTC. It encodes CASSPPHTYQETQYF.

The V and J genes are TRBV6-6 and TRBJ2-3; unclear D gene. The CDR3 is 11 residues long. Germline CDR1 MNHNY, CDR2 SVGAGI (reference sequence). V shed 6 bases and J shed 4 bases, with 5 bases lying between them. In nucleotides, the CDR3 is TGTGCCAGCAGCCGCTCAGATACGCAGTATTTT. Translating it yields CASSRSDTQYF.

V and J are TRBV28 and TRBJ2-5, with D hard to call. Germline loops: CDR1 MDHEN, CDR2 SYDVKM. The germline V and J ends were trimmed by 6 bases and 8 bases, with 13 bases remaining between them. The CDR3 is 12 amino acids. This CDR3 is CASSPRFGTQYF. The CDR3, as DNA: TGTGCCAGCAGCCCACGGTTCGGCACCCAGTACTTC.

The V gene is TRBV6-5, the J gene TRBJ1-2, with 8 bases fitting TRBD1. The V gene's germline CDR1 is MNHEY and CDR2 SVGAGI. J lost 7 bases, V lost 5 bases, and 6 bases had no gene match. The CDR3 covers 13 residues. CDR3 protein: CASSRDRGAGYTF. CDR3 in DNA: TGTGCCAGCAGTCGAGACAGGGGCGCTGGCTACACCTTC.

V is TRBV7-7 and J is TRBJ2-3; TRBD2 matches 10 bases. Germline V CDR1 and CDR2: SSHAT, FNYEAQ (reference sequence). The CDR3 covers 14 residues. Trimming took 4 bases from V and 4 from J; bases not matched to a gene: 2. CDR3 DNA sequence: TGTGCCAGCAGCTATACTAGCGGGGCAGATACGCAGTATTTT. Residues: CASSYTSGADTQYF.

This chain uses TRBV7-3 with TRBJ1-2, with 12 positions matching TRBD1. The CDR3 spans 17 residues. J was trimmed by 7 bases and V by 5 bases; bases with no gene match: 14. The germline V gene has CDR1 SGHTA and CDR2 FQGTGA. In nucleotides, the CDR3 is TGTGCCAGCAGCCTCTCGGGCGGGACAGGGGGCGTGGGTGGCTACACCTTC. Translating it yields CASSLSGGTGGVGGYTF.

The chain employs TRBV27 and TRBJ1-4; D may be TRBD1 (6 bases). Germline V gene data show CDR1 as MNHEY and CDR2 as SMNVEV (reference sequence). With 2 bases removed from V and 5 bases from J, the gap between germline ends came to 12 bases. The CDR3 is 15 amino acids. The CDR3 here is CASSLQGQSNEKLFF. In nucleotides, the CDR3 is TGTGCCAGCAGTTTACAAGGACAGTCAAATGAAAAACTGTTTTTT.

The V gene is TRBV5-1, the J gene TRBJ2-2, with TRBD2 matching over 13 bases. Losses at the gene ends were 0 bases for V and 0 bases for J; bases not matched to a gene: 5. Germline lookup yields CDR1 SGHRS and CDR2 YFSETQ. The CDR3 is 19 amino acids. The CDR3 loop is CASSLGLAGGYTNTGELFF. CDR3 sequence (DNA): TGCGCCAGCAGCTTGGGACTAGCGGGGGGATACACGAACACCGGGGAGCTGTTTTTT.

The genes are TRBV7-5 and TRBJ2-1; the table's D call, TRBD1, was not checked against the DNA. TRBV7-5 is a known pseudogene. This CDR3 spans 16 amino acids. CDR3 sequence reads: CARSPGRGQPYNEQFF. The CDR3 DNA reads as TGTGCCAGAAGCCCCGGCCGGGGACAGCCCTACAATGAGCAGTTCTTC.

This sequence joins TRBV11-2 and TRBJ1-2; 7 bases line up with TRBD1. The CDR3 consists of 14 residues. From germline, CDR1 is SGHAT and CDR2 FQNNGV. V lost 6 bases, J lost 2 bases, and 6 bases stayed unmatched. The CDR3: CASSTGTENYGYTF. Written as DNA, the CDR3 is TGTGCCAGCAGTACCGGGACAGAAAACTATGGCTACACCTTC.

The J gene is TRBJ1-2, the V gene TRBV5-1, with D uncertain. V gave up 1 base and J gave up 5 bases, with 24 bases separating them. Germline V gene lookup returns CDR1 SGHRS and CDR2 YFSETQ. This CDR3 contains 18 residues. This CDR3 is CASSLTPLDTGSGYGYTF. CDR3 sequence (DNA): TGCGCCAGCAGCTTGACCCCCCTAGACACCGGTAGTGGGTATGGCTACACCTTC. Filled out from reference TRBV5-1 and TRBJ1-2, the complete variable domain reads KAGVTQTPRYLIKTRGQQVTLSCSPISGHRSVSWYQQTPGQGLQFLFEYFSETQRNKGNFPGRFSGRQFSNSRSEMNVSTLELGDSALYLCASSLTPLDTGSGYGYTFGSGTRLTVV.